This passage covers 21 T cell receptor beta chains from one sample sequenced in a study of immune heterogeneity within non-small cell lung tumors. Amplification of TCR beta CDR3 was performed by multiplex PCR with 32 V and 13 J primers. MiXCR, run by TCRdb on the multiplex PCR reads, gives a single entry per CDR3 protein. This table holds 11,000 or so distinct CDR3 sequences, around 29% found once. Bulk tumor genomic DNA served as template, at 550 to 600 ng per sample. Biopsies, several per primary tumor and spaced far apart, were collected during surgery. Their non-small cell lung cancer was newly diagnosed and untreated, and the patients underwent curative surgery. Sequencing was carried out using lung tumor tissue. The receptors come from a man between 50 and 59 years old with non-small cell lung cancer.

In the case of this clonotype: This clone may be a read error of a much larger clone one base away. V is TRBV5-6 and J is TRBJ1-6; TRBD1 might be the D (5 bases). CDR3 length: 19 amino acids. V lost 0 bases to trimming and J lost 0 bases, with 16 bases between them. In germline, CDR1 is SGHDT, CDR2 YYEEEE. CDR3 residues: CASSLGLDKATSYNSPLHF. Here the CDR3 DNA reads TGTGCCAGCAGCTTGGGGCTGGACAAAGCGACCTCCTATAATTCACCCCTCCACTTT.

The chain employs TRBV29-1 and TRBJ1-1; D unclear. Germline CDR1 SQVTM, CDR2 ANQGSEA. The CDR3 loop spans 13 amino acids. V gave up 0 bases and J gave up 3 bases, with 8 bases separating them. The CDR3 reads CSVEDLWDTEAFF. CDR3 in DNA: TGCAGCGTTGAAGATCTTTGGGACACTGAAGCTTTCTTT. The whole variable domain, remainder taken from reference TRBV29-1 and TRBJ1-1, is SAVISQKPSRDICQRGTSLTIQCQVDSQVTMMFWYRQQPGQSLTLIATANQGSEATYESGFVIDKFPISRPNLTFSTLTVSNMSPEDSSIYLCSVEDLWDTEAFFGQGTRLTVV.

This clonotype is classed as medium-sized. The CDR3 DNA reads as TGTGCCACCAGTAGTTCAGGGTTCACTGAAGCTTTCTTT. Translating it yields CATSSSGFTEAFF. The rearrangement links TRBV24-1 to TRBJ1-1; tentatively, D is TRBD1 (5 bases). V was cut by 6 bases and J by 4 bases, with 11 bases left in between. CDR3 size: 13 residues. Germline V gives CDR1 KGHDR, CDR2 SFDVKD.

This clonotype came up many times. V usage is TRBV28 and J usage is TRBJ2-1; TRBD2 matches at 8 bases. Germline trimming cut 3 bases from V and 2 bases from J; bases unmatched to any gene: 3. Germline CDR1 is MDHEN and CDR2 is SYDVKM. The CDR3 covers 15 residues. The DNA for the CDR3 is TGTGCCAGCAGTTTTGGGCGGGAGGCCTACAATGAGCAGTTCTTC. Protein sequence: CASSFGREAYNEQFF.

The CDR3 bases are TGTGCCAGCCGCGAACAGTCCGGTAGCCCGCTGCATGAGCAGTTCTTC. It yields the protein CASREQSGSPLHEQFF. V is TRBV6-2 or TRBV6-3 and J is TRBJ2-1; unclear D gene. V was trimmed by 8 bases and J by 8 bases, leaving 25 bases between them. The CDR3 totals 16 residues. Per the germline V gene, CDR1 is MNHEY and CDR2 is SVGEGT.

For this clonotype: One base away lies a much larger clone, so this may be a sequencing read error. This chain uses TRBV6-1 with TRBJ2-6; D is possibly TRBD1 (5 bases). Germline V gene sequence: CDR1 MNHNS, CDR2 SASEGT. The CDR3 runs 15 residues. CDR3 coding DNA: TGTGTCAGCAGTGAAGGACACTCTGGGGCCAACGTCCTGACTTTC. It encodes CVSSEGHSGANVLTF.

This clonotype qualifies as medium-sized. The CDR3 sequence: CASSEQRTYEQYF. CDR3 sequence (DNA): TGTGCCAGCAGTGAACAACGGACTTACGAGCAGTACTTC. V usage is TRBV6-1 and J usage is TRBJ2-7, with D possibly matching TRBD2 (5 bases). Trimming removed 2 bases at V and 4 bases at J, with 9 bases between. The CDR3 is 13 amino acids. CDR1 is MNHNS, CDR2 SASEGT, per germline.

This clonotype was observed once. It is likely a read error, because the conserved phenylalanine at the end of the CDR3 is missing. This chain connects TRBV5-5 to TRBJ1-2; TRBD1 is a possible D gene (5 bases). Trimming took 1 base from V and 0 from J, leaving 10 bases between them. Looked up from germline, CDR1 is SGHKS and CDR2 is YYEKEE (reference sequence). The CDR3 consists of 15 residues. The CDR3 region has the DNA TGTGCCAGCAGCTTGCAGGGATTAGCTAACTATGGCTACACCATC. Amino acids: CASSLQGLANYGYTI.

This clonotype is deemed medium-sized. V gene TRBV7-2 combines with J gene TRBJ2-3; D not resolved. CDR3 length equals 13 residues. Per germline, CDR1 SGHTA and CDR2 FQGNSA. V lost 1 base and J 1 base, leaving 3 bases between the germline ends. The CDR3 region is CASSLDGTDTQYF. In DNA, the CDR3 is TGTGCCAGCAGCTTAGATGGCACAGATACGCAGTATTTT.

This clonotype has a count of ten or more. The chain combines TRBV19 with TRBJ2-3; D may be TRBD1 or TRBD2 (6 bases each). CDR3 length: 16 amino acids. Germline loops: CDR1 LNHDA, CDR2 SQIVND (reference sequence). Trimming stripped 5 bases from V and 1 base from J, with 16 bases between. The CDR3 nucleotides are TGTGCCAGTAGTGCTCGGGGGCAGCTCGGCACAGATACGCAGTATTTT. This codes for CASSARGQLGTDTQYF.

This clonotype has more than one count but fewer than ten. The chain is built from TRBV7-9 and TRBJ1-2, with 8 bases matching TRBD1. The CDR3 has 14 amino acids. Germline values: CDR1 SEHNR, CDR2 FQNEAQ (reference sequence). V lost 3 bases, J lost 7 bases, and 7 bases stayed unmatched. DNA of the CDR3: TGTGCCAGCAGCTTGGGGCAGGGGGCAGGTGGCTACACCTTC. It translates to CASSLGQGAGGYTF.

This clonotype counts as medium-sized. The CDR3 here is CASSPHGGPYEQYF. In DNA form, the CDR3 reads TGTGCCAGCAGCCCCCATGGGGGGCCCTACGAGCAGTACTTC. The genes are TRBV7-2 and TRBJ2-7, with D perhaps given as TRBD1 or TRBD2 (6 bases each). Germline V gene lookup returns CDR1 SGHTA and CDR2 FQGNSA. The CDR3 consists of 14 residues. The V end was cut by 5 bases, the J end by 2 bases, with 13 bases between.

Points on this clonotype: Being one base from a much bigger clone, this may be a read error. The V gene is TRBV6-9, the J gene TRBJ1-5; 8 positions match TRBD1. The CDR3 has 14 residues. V lost 10 bases to trimming and J lost 4 bases; unmatched junction nucleotides: 9. Germline V CDR1 and CDR2: MNHGY, SVAAGI. The CDR3 bases are TGTGCCAACGGTTTACAGGGGGGGAATCAGCCCCAGCATTTT. This encodes CANGLQGGNQPQHF.

Judged by abundance, this clonotype is medium-sized. The CDR3 sequence: CSARVSYAYGYTF. CDR3 sequence (DNA): TGCAGTGCTAGAGTGTCCTACGCCTATGGCTACACCTTC. The chain recombines TRBV20-1 with TRBJ1-2; no clear D gene. Trimming shortened V by 1 base and J by 4 bases, and 10 bases separated the two germline ends. The germline gives CDR1 DFQATT, CDR2 SNEGSKA (reference sequence). The CDR3 loop spans 13 amino acids.

This clonotype is medium-sized by share. The chain is built from TRBV6-5 and TRBJ1-6; D ambiguous. The CDR3 is 16 residues long. CDR1 MNHEY and CDR2 SVGAGI come from the germline V gene. The V and J ends lost 0 bases and 7 bases respectively, with 13 bases between them. The CDR3 reads CASSYSTGVENSPLHF. CDR3 nucleotide sequence: TGTGCCAGCAGTTACTCGACTGGGGTGGAGAATTCACCCCTCCACTTT.

This clonotype is medium-sized by share. The rearrangement links TRBV7-6 to TRBJ2-7; TRBD2 aligns across 8 bases. Germline V gene data show CDR1 as SGHVS and CDR2 as FNYEAQ. This CDR3 has 17 residues. The V segment lost 0 bases and the J segment 2 bases; nucleotides outside the gene matches: 9. CDR3 DNA sequence: TGTGCCAGCAGCTTAGCGGGGGGTAGCGGGGCCGCCTACGAGCAGTACTTC. This gives the protein CASSLAGGSGAAYEQYF.

Judged by abundance, this clonotype is large. The genes are TRBV20-1 and TRBJ2-2; 9 bases are shared with TRBD2. The CDR3 length is 19 residues. Trimming cost V 2 bases and J 0 bases; bases outside gene matches: 13. Germline V gene lookup returns CDR1 DFQATT and CDR2 SNEGSKA (reference sequence). The CDR3 nucleotides read TGCAGTGCTAGACCCACCGGGACTAGCAGAATTGCGAACACCGGGGAGCTGTTTTTT. Its translation is CSARPTGTSRIANTGELFF.

This clonotype has a handful of counts. The chain has TRBV5-5 and TRBJ2-3; perhaps TRBD2 as D (5 bases). This CDR3 is 14 amino acids long. Germline V CDR1 and CDR2: SGHKS, YYEKEE (reference sequence). Trimming stripped 1 base from V and 8 bases from J, with 14 bases between. The CDR3 DNA follows: TGTGCCAGCAGCTTGACAATACGGGCGGGTACGCAGTATTTT. It is translated as CASSLTIRAGTQYF.

The chain combines TRBV6-5 with TRBJ1-1; TRBD1 matches 9 bases. V dropped 1 base and J dropped 4; count of bases not matched to a gene: 1. Germline CDR1 is MNHEY and CDR2 is SVGAGI. This CDR3 is 14 amino acids long. CDR3: CASSYLTGGTEAFF. CDR3 DNA: TGTGCCAGCAGTTACTTGACAGGGGGCACTGAAGCTTTCTTT.

This clonotype is labeled medium-sized (0.01 to 0.1%). The rearrangement joins TRBV24-1 to TRBJ1-5; D not resolved. Trimming left V 8 bases short and J 0 bases short, with 4 bases between. The CDR3 consists of 12 residues. Germline-derived CDR1 and CDR2 are KGHDR and SFDVKD. In DNA, the CDR3 is TGTGCCACCACCGCTAGCAATCAGCCCCAGCATTTT. Its protein is CATTASNQPQHF.

The V and J genes are TRBV20-1 and TRBJ2-6, with D tentatively TRBD1 (5 bases). This CDR3 is built from 17 residues. The germline gives CDR1 DFQATT, CDR2 SNEGSKA (reference sequence). V lost 6 bases and J lost 0, with 18 bases in between. The CDR3 protein is CSAGPGFSSSGANVLTF. The DNA of the CDR3 is TGCAGTGCGGGGCCAGGGTTCTCAAGCTCTGGGGCCAACGTCCTGACTTTC.